This T cell receptor (beta chain) was profiled in a study of T cells in Graves' hyperthyroidism and ophthalmopathy. Inclusion characteristics of ophthalmopathy patients comprised a Clinical Activity Score of at least 3, a NOSPECS grade of at least 4, and duration under 3 months. RNA transcripts gave rise to amplified TCR beta CDR3 regions. TCR CDR3 regions were first amplified by RT-PCR with HTBI primers. TCRdb called the multiplex PCR reads again in MiXCR, with one record for every CDR3 protein. The table lists some 490,000 distinct CDR3 sequences, about 15% of them singletons, with 25% to 30% in the top ten. V was pared by 1 base and J by 6 bases, with 9 bases between. Per the germline V gene, CDR1 is SGHDN and CDR2 is FVKESK. The CDR3 has 14 amino acids. General study points: Onset of ophthalmopathy came a median approximately 6.5 months after the model predicted it. In the analysis, a 13 V-J model separated ophthalmopathy from stable hyperthyroidism. Most expanded thyroid clonotypes above 0.001 recurred in blood.

With regard to this clonotype: Its matching antigen is unknown.

Sequencing was carried out using blood. The rearrangement joins TRBV14 to TRBJ2-2, with D possibly TRBD1 on 6 matching bases. This clonotype was sampled from a woman in her thirties with Graves' ophthalmopathy. The CDR3 loop reads CASSQGAGAGELFF. The CDR3 nucleotides read TGTGCCAGCAGCCAAGGTGCAGGGGCCGGGGAGCTGTTTTTT.